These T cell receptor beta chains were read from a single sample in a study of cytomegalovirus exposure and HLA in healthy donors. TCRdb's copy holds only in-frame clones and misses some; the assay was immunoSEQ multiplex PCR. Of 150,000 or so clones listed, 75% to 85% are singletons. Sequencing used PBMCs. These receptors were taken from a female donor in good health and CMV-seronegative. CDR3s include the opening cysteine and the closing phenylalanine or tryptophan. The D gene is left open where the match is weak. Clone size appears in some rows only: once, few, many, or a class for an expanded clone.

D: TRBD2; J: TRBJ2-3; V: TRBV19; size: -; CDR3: CASSGGGTSTDTQYF; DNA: TGTGCCAGCTCCGGGGGGGGGACCTCCACGGATACGCAGTATTTT
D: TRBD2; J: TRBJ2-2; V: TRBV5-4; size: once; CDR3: CAALAGGGTGELFF; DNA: TGTGCCGCACTAGCGGGAGGTGGGACCGGGGAGCTGTTTTTT
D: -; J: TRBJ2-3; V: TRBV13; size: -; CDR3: CASSLGRRGTTDTQYF; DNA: TGTGCCAGCAGCTTAGGCCGCAGGGGCACCACAGATACGCAGTATTTT
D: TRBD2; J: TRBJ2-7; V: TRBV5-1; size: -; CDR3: CASSSTSGGPYEQYF; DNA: TGCGCCAGCAGCTCCACTAGCGGGGGGCCCTACGAGCAGTACTTC
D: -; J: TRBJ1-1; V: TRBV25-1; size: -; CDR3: CASSDPYNSTEAFF; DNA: TGTGCCAGCAGTGATCCCTATAATAGTACTGAAGCTTTCTTT
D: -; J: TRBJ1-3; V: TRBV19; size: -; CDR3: CASTTTGRSGNTIYF; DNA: TGTGCCAGTACCACTACAGGGCGCTCTGGAAACACCATATATTTT
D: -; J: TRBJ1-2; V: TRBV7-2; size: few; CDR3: CASSLGGPGYTF; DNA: TGTGCCAGCAGCTTAGGAGGTCCCGGCTACACCTTC
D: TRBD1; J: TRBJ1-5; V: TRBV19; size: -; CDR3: CASSSRQGNNQPQHF; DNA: TGTGCCAGTAGTAGCAGACAGGGAAATAATCAGCCCCAGCATTTT
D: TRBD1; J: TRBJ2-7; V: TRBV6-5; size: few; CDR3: CASSQRDRIYEQYF; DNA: TGTGCCAGCAGCCAGAGGGACAGAATCTACGAGCAGTACTTC
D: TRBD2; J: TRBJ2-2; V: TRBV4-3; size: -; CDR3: CASSQAGLAGGTGELFF; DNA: TGCGCCAGCAGCCAAGCCGGACTAGCGGGTGGCACCGGGGAGCTGTTTTTT
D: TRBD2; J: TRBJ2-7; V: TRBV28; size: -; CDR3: CASRTGGTSGTYEQYF; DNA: TGTGCCAGTCGCACCGGGGGGACTAGCGGGACCTACGAGCAGTACTTC
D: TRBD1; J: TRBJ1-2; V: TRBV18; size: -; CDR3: CASSRPDRDLLNYGYTF; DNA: TGTGCCAGCTCACGGCCGGACAGGGACTTATTAAACTATGGCTACACCTTC
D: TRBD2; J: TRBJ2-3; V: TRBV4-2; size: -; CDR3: CASSKGTSEDTQYF; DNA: TGTGCCAGCAGCAAGGGGACTAGCGAAGATACGCAGTATTTT
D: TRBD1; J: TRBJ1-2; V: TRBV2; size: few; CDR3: CASSAGTDYGYTF; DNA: TGTGCCAGCAGTGCCGGGACAGACTATGGCTACACCTTC
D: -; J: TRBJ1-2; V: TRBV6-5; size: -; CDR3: CASSPTAGIGYTF; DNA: TGTGCCAGCAGTCCGACGGCGGGGATTGGCTACACCTTC
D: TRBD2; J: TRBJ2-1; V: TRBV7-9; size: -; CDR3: CASSSASGGWNEQFF; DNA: TGTGCCAGCAGCTCTGCGAGCGGGGGATGGAATGAGCAGTTCTTC
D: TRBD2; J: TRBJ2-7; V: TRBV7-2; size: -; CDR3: CASSRGLAGAYEQYF; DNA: TGTGCCAGCAGCAGAGGACTAGCGGGAGCCTACGAGCAGTACTTC
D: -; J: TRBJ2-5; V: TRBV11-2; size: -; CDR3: CASSLRASVAGLQETQYF; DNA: TGTGCCAGCAGCTTAAGGGCGAGTGTGGCGGGGCTCCAAGAGACCCAGTACTTC
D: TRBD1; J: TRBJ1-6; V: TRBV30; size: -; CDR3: CAWSATGYNSPLHF; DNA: TGTGCCTGGAGTGCGACAGGGTATAATTCACCCCTCCACTTT
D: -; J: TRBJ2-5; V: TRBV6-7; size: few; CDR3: CASMFPVRGWETQYF; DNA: TGTGCCAGCATGTTTCCGGTACGAGGGTGGGAGACCCAGTACTTC
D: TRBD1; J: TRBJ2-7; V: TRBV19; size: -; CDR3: CASSSTGSAVYEQYF; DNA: TGTGCCAGTAGTTCGACAGGGAGTGCCGTCTACGAGCAGTACTTC
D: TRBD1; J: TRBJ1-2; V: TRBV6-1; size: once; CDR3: CASSERQGRMDGYTF; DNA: TGTGCCAGCAGTGAAAGACAGGGTAGAATGGATGGCTACACCTTC
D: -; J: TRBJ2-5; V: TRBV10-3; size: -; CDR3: CAISDAGLVKETQYF; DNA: TGTGCCATCAGTGACGCGGGACTCGTAAAAGAGACCCAGTACTTC
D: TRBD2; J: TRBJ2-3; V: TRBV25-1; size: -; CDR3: CASGSGASGSTDTQYF; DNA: TGTGCCAGCGGAAGTGGGGCTAGCGGAAGCACAGATACGCAGTATTTT
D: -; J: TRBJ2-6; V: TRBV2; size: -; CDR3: CASSDILQGSGANGLTF; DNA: TGTGCCAGCAGTGATATATTGCAGGGCTCTGGGGCCAACGGCCTGACTTTC
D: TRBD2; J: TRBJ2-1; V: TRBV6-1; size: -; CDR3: CASLKREMYNEQFF; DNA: TGTGCCAGTCTTAAGCGGGAGATGTACAATGAGCAGTTCTTC
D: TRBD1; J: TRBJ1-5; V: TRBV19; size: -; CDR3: CARRAIGTGYQPQHF; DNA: TGTGCCAGACGGGCAATAGGGACAGGTTATCAGCCCCAGCATTTT
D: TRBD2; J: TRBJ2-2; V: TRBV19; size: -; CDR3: CASRGGWQNTGELFF; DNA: TGTGCCAGTAGGGGAGGGTGGCAGAACACCGGGGAGCTGTTTTTT
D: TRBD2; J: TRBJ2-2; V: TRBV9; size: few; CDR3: CASSAGRALDTGELFF; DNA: TGTGCCAGCAGCGCCGGGAGGGCCTTGGACACCGGGGAGCTGTTTTTT
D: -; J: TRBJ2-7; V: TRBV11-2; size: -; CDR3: CASSSKDWEQYF; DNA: TGTGCCAGCAGCTCCAAGGACTGGGAGCAGTACTTC
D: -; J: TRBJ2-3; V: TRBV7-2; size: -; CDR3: CASSFRPGLKDTQYF; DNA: TGTGCCAGCAGCTTTCGACCGGGGTTAAAAGATACGCAGTATTTT
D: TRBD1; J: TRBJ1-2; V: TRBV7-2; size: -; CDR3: CASSLASQGVGSNYGYTF; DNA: TGTGCCAGCAGCTTAGCAAGTCAGGGGGTGGGATCCAACTATGGCTACACCTTC
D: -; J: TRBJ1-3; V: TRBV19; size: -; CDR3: CASAREAGNTIYF; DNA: TGTGCCAGCGCGAGGGAAGCTGGAAACACCATATATTTT
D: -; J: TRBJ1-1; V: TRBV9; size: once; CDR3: CASSPLGGMNTEAFF; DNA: TGTGCCAGCAGCCCCCTCGGGGGGATGAACACTGAAGCTTTCTTT
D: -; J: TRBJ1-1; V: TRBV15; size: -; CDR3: CATSNWGRLLMNTEAFF; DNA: TGTGCCACCAGCAATTGGGGGCGACTTCTCATGAACACTGAAGCTTTCTTT
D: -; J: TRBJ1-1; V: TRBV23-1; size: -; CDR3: CASSQSEQGVFF; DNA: TGCGCCAGCAGTCAATCGGAACAGGGTGTATTCTTT
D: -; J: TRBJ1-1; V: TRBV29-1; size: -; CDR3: CSVDQEDTEAFF; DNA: TGCAGCGTTGATCAGGAGGACACTGAAGCTTTCTTT
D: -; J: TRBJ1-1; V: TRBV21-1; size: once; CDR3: CASSETGETEAFF; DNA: TGTGCCAGCAGCGAGACAGGGGAGACTGAAGCTTTCTTT
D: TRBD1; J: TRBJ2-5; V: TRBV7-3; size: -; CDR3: CASSLTFTGGAQTQYF; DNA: TGTGCCAGCAGCTTAACCTTTACAGGGGGCGCACAGACCCAGTACTTC
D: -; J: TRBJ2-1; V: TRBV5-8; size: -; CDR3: CASSLRTASYNEQFF; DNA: TGTGCCAGCAGCTTGCGGACAGCATCCTACAATGAGCAGTTCTTC
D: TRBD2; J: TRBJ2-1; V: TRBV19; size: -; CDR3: CASSIGLAGVLGRAAYNEQFF; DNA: TGTGCCAGTAGTATTGGACTAGCGGGAGTCTTGGGACGGGCCGCCTACAATGAGCAGTTCTTC
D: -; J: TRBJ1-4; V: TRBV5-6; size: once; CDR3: CASSPGTSNEKLFF; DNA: TGTGCCAGCAGCCCCGGGACAAGTAATGAAAAACTGTTTTTT
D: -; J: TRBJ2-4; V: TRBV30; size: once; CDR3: CAWSGASGSRNIQYF; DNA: TGTGCCTGGAGTGGGGCTTCGGGATCGCGAAACATTCAGTACTTC
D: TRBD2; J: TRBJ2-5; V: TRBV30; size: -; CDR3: CAWMGGRGAQYF; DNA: TGTGCCTGGATGGGGGGGAGAGGGGCCCAGTACTTC
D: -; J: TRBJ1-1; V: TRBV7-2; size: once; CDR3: CASSLERLKAFF; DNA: TGTGCCAGCAGCTTAGAGAGATTGAAAGCTTTCTTT
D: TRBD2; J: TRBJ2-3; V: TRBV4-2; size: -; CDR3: CASSQLQRGASTDTQYF; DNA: TGTGCCAGCAGCCAACTCCAGCGGGGAGCTAGCACAGATACGCAGTATTTT
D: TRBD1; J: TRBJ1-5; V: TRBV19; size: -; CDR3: CASSIEGATGPSLHF; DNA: TGTGCCAGTAGTATAGAAGGCGCGACAGGGCCCTCCTTACATTTT
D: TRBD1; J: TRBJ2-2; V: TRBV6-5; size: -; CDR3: CASSYGDRSGELFF; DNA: TGTGCCAGCAGTTACGGGGACAGATCCGGGGAGCTGTTTTTT
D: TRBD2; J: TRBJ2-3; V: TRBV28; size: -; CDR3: CASRARLAESTDTQYF; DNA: TGTGCCAGCAGGGCTCGACTAGCGGAGTCCACAGATACGCAGTATTTT
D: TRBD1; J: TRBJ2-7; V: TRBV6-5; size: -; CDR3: CATVGTGVYEQYF; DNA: TGTGCCACGGTCGGGACAGGGGTGTACGAGCAGTACTTC
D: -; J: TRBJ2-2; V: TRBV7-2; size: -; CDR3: CASTTIYGGTGELFF; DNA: TGTGCCAGCACCACAATCTACGGGGGAACCGGGGAGCTGTTTTTT
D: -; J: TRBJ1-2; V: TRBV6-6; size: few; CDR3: CASSTGLSGGYTF; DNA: TGTGCCAGCAGTACCGGACTTTCCGGGGGCTACACCTTC
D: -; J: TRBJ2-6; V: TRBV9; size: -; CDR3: CASSVLSSSGANVLTF; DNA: TGTGCCAGCAGCGTACTATCTAGCTCTGGGGCCAACGTCCTGACTTTC
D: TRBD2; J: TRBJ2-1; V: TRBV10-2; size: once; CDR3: CASSDRVAGVNEQFF; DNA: TGCGCCAGCAGTGACAGGGTAGCGGGAGTCAATGAGCAGTTCTTC
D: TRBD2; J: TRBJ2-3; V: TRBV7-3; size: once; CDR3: CASSLAGGRSDTQYF; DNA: TGTGCCAGCAGCTTAGCGGGAGGGCGATCAGATACGCAGTATTTT
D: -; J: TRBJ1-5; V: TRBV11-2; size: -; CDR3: CASSLGSNQPQHF; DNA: TGTGCCAGCAGCCTGGGCAGCAATCAGCCCCAGCATTTT
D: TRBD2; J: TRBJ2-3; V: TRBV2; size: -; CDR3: CASMRGLASTDTQYF; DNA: TGTGCCAGCATGAGGGGACTAGCAAGCACAGATACGCAGTATTTT
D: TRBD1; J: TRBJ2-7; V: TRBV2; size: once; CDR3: CASTQGQRTYEQYF; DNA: TGTGCCAGCACTCAGGGACAGCGAACCTACGAGCAGTACTTC
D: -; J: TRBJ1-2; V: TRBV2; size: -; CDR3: CASSEPPLTDGYTF; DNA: TGTGCCAGCAGTGAACCCCCCTTGACAGATGGCTACACCTTC
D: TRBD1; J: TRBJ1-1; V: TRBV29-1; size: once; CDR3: CSVEIQGAGAFF; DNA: TGCAGCGTTGAGATACAGGGGGCCGGCGCTTTCTTT